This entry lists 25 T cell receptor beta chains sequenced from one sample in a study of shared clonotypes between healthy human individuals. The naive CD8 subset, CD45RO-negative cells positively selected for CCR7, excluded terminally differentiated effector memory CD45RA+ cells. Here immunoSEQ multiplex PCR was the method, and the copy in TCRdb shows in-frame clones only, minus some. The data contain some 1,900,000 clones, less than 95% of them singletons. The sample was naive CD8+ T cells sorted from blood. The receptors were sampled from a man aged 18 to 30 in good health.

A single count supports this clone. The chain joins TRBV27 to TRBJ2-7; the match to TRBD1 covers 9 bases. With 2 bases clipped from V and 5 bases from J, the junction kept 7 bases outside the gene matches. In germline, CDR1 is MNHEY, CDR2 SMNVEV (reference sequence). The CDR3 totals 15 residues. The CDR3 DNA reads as TGTGCCAGCAGTTTAGGTGGGACAGGGAAGCACGAGCAGTACTTC. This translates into CASSLGGTGKHEQYF.

In DNA form, the CDR3 reads TGTGCCAGCAGCAAGAGTTGCCACAATCAGCCCCAGCATTTT. It codes for CASSKSCHNQPQHF. This chain joins TRBV21-1 and TRBJ1-5. TRBV21-1 is marked as a pseudogene. CDR3 size: 14 residues.

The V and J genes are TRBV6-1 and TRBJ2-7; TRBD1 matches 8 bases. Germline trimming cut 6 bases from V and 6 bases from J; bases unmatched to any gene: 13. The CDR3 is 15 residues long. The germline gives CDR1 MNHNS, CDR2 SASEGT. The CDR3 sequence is CASRLTGVINGEQYF. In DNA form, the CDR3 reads TGTGCCAGCAGATTGACAGGGGTAATAAATGGCGAGCAGTACTTC.

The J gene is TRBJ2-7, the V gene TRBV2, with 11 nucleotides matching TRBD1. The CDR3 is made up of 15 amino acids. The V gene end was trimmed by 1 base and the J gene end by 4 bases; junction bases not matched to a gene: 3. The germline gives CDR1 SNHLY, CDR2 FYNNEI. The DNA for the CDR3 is TGTGCCAGCAGTGAAGGGGACAGGGGGACATACGAGCAGTACTTC. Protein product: CASSEGDRGTYEQYF.

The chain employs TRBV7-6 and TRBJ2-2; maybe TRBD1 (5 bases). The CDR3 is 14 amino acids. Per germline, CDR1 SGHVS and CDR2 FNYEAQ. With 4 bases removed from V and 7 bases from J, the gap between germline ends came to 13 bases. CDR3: CASSSSIGVGELFF. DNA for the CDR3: TGTGCCAGCAGCTCATCAATAGGGGTCGGGGAGCTGTTTTTT.

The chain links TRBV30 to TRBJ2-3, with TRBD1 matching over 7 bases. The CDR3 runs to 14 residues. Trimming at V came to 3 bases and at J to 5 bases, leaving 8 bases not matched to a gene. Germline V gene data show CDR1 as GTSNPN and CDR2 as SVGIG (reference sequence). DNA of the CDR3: TGTGCCTGGAGCGCAACAGGGGCGGGAGATACGCAGTATTTT. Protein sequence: CAWSATGAGDTQYF.

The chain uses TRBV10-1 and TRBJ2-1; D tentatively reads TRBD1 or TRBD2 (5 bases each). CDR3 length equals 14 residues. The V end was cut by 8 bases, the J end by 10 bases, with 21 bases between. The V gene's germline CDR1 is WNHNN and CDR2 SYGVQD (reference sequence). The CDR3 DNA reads TGCGCCAGCTCTCGGGACCCCAGTTCCATCGAGCAGTTCTTC. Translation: CASSRDPSSIEQFF.

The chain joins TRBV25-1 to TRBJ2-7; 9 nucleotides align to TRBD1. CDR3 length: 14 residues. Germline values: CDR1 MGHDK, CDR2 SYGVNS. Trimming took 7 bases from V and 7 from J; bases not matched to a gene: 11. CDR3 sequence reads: CASTQTGGLREQYF. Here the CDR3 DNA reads TGTGCCAGCACCCAGACAGGGGGACTTCGAGAGCAGTACTTC.

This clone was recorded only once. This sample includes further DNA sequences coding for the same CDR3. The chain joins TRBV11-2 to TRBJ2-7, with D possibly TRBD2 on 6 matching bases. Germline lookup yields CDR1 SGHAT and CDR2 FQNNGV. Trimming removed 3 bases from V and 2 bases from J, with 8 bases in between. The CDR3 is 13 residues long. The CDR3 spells CASSFGRAYEQYF. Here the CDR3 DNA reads TGTGCCAGCAGCTTCGGGAGAGCCTACGAGCAGTACTTC.

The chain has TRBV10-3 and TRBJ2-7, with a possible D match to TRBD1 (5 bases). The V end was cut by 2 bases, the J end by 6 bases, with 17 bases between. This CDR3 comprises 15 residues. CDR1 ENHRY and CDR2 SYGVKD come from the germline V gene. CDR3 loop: CAISEGPGLHPEQYF. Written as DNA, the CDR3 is TGTGCCATCAGTGAGGGTCCAGGGCTCCACCCCGAGCAGTACTTC.

The CDR3 region has the DNA TGTGCCAGCAGCCCTAGCATCGAGACCTCGAACACTGAAGCTTTCTTT. Protein: CASSPSIETSNTEAFF. The V and J genes are TRBV13 and TRBJ1-1, with D hard to call. Deletions cut 5 bases from V and 1 base from J, with 17 bases between. CDR1 and CDR2 from the germline V gene are PRHDT and FYEKMQ (reference sequence). The CDR3 runs 16 residues. The whole variable domain, remainder taken from reference TRBV13 and TRBJ1-1, is AAGVIQSPRHLIKEKRETATLKCYPIPRHDTVYWYQQGPGQDPQFLISFYEKMQSDKGSIPDRFSAQQFSDYHSELNMSSLELGDSALYFCASSPSIETSNTEAFFGQGTRLTVV.

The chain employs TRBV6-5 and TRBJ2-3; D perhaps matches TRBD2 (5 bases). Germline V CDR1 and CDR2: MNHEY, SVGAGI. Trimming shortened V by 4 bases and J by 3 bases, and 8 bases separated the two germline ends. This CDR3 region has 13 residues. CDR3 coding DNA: TGTGCCAGCAGTTTGGTAGCGACAGATACGCAGTATTTT. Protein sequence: CASSLVATDTQYF.

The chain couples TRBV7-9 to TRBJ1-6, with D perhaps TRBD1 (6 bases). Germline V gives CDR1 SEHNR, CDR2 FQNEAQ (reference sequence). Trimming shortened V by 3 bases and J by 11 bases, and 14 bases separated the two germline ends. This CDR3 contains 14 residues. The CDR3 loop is CASSFSGEVAPLHF. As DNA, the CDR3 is TGTGCCAGCAGCTTTTCAGGGGAAGTAGCACCCCTCCACTTT.

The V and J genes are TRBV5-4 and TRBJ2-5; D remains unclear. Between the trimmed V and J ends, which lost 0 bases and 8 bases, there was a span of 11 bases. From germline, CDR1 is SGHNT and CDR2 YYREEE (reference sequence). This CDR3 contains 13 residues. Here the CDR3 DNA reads TGTGCCAGCAGCTTGGGCCCGGAAAGTACCCAGTACTTC. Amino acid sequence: CASSLGPESTQYF.

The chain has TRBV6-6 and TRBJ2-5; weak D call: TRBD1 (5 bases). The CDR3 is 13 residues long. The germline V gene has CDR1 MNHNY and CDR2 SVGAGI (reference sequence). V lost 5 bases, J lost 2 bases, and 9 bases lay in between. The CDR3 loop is CASSLRQQETQYF. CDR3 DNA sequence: TGTGCCAGCAGTCTACGACAGCAAGAGACCCAGTACTTC.

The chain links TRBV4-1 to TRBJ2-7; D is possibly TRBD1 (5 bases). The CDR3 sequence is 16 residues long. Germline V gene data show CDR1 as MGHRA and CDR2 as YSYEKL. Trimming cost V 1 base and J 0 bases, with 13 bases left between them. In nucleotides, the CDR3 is TGCGCCAGCAGCCAAGCCCTCGACAGCTACTCCTACGAGCAGTACTTC. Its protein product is CASSQALDSYSYEQYF.

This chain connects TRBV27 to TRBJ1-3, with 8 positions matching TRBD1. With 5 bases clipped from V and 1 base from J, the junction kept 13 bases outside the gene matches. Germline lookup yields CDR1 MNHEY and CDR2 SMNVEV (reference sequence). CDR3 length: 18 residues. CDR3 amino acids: CASSLTGVDYISGNTIYF. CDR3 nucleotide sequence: TGTGCCAGCAGTCTGACAGGGGTTGATTATATTTCTGGAAACACCATATATTTT.

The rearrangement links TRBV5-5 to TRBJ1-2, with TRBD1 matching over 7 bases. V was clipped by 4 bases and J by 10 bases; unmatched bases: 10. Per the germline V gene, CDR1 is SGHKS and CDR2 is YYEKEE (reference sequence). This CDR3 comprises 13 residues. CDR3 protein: CASSILRDSDYTF. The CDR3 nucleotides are TGTGCCAGCAGCATACTGCGGGACAGTGACTACACCTTC.

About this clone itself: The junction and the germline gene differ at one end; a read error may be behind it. CDR3 bases: TGTGCCAGCAGCTTAGAAGTATCGCGCGGGGCCCACTTC. The encoded protein is CASSLEVSRGAHF. V gene TRBV7-9 combines with J gene TRBJ2-7; tentative D call: TRBD2 (6 bases). This CDR3 spans 13 amino acids. From germline, CDR1 is SEHNR and CDR2 FQNEAQ (reference sequence).

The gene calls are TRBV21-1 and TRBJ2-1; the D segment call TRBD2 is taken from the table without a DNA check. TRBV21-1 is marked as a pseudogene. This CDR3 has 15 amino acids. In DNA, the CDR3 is TGTGCCAGCAGCAAAAGCACTAGCAAGTCCGATGAGCAGTTCTTC. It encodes CASSKSTSKSDEQFF.

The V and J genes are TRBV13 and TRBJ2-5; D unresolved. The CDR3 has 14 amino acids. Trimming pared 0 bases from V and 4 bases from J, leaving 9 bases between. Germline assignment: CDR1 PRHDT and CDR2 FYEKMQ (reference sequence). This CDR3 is CASSLGRLVETQYF. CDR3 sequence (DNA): TGTGCCAGCAGCTTAGGCCGGCTGGTAGAGACCCAGTACTTC.

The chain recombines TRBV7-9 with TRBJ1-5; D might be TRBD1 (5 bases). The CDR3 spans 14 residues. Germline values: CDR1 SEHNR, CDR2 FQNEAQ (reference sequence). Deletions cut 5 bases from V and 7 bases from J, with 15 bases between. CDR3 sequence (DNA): TGTGCCAGCAGCCCAGCGGGGGAAAGCCAGCCCCAGCATTTT. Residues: CASSPAGESQPQHF.

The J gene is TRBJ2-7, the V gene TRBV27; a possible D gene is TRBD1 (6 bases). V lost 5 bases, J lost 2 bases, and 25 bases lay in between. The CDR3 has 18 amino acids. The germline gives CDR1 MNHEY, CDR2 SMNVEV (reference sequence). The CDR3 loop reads CASSPASTGWIRTYEQYF. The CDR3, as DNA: TGTGCCAGCAGTCCAGCTTCAACAGGGTGGATCAGGACCTACGAGCAGTACTTC.

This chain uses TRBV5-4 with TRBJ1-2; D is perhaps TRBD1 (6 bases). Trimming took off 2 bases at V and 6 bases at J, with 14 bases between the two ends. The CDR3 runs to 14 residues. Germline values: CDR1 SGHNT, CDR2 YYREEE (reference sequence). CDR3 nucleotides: TGTGCCAGCAGCTTCCTGGGGGCAGGGAATGGCTACACCTTC. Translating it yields CASSFLGAGNGYTF.

Here the CDR3 DNA reads TGTGCCAGCAGTTACTCCGGGGAAATTCGAGCTTTCTTT. Amino acids: CASSYSGEIRAFF. The V and J genes are TRBV6-5 and TRBJ1-1; D gene unclear. The germline V gene has CDR1 MNHEY and CDR2 SVGAGI. Deletions cut 0 bases from V and 10 bases from J, with 12 bases between. CDR3 length equals 13 residues.